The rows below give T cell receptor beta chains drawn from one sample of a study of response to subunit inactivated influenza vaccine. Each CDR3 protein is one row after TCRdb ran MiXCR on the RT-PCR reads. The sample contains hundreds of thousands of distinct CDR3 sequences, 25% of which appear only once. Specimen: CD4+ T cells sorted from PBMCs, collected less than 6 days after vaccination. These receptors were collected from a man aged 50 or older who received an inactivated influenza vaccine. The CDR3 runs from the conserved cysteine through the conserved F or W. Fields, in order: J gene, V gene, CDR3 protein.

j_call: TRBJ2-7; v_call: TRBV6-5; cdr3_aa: CASSSSRGVSYEQYF
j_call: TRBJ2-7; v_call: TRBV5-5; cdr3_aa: CASTVGTNAYEQYF
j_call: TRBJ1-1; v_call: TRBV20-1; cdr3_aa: CSAREISDRGLAFF
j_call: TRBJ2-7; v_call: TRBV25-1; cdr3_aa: CASSTVGQGREQYF
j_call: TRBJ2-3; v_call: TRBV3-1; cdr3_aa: CASSSTGSAQYF
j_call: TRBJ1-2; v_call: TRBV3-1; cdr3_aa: CASSRTVLNYGYTF
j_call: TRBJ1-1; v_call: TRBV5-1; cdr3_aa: CASTWGRNTEAFF
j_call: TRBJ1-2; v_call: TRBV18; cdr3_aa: CASSPPSAYGYTF
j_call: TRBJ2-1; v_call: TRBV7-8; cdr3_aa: CASSLAAAREQFF
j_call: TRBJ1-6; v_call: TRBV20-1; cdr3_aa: CSARQGTHNSPLHF
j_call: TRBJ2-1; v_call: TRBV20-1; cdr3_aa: CSAGAGGPSEQFF
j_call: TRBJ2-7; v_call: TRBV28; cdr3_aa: CASSLKGHGSYEQYF
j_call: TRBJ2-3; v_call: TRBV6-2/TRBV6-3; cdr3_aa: CASSYPGQGRTDTQYF
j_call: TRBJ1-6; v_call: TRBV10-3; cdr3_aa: CAISDHGQSPLHF
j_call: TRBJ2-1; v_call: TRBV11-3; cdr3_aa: CASSYRQGDEQFF
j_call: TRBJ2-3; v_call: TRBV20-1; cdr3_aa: CSAPDPGGRGDTQYF
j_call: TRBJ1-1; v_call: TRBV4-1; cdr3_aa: CASSQVVPGNTEAFF
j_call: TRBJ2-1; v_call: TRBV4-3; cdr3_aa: CASSQDVLAGGYNEQFF
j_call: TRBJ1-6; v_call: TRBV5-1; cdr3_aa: CASSLGDRGSGSPLHF
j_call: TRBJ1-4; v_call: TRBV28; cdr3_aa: CASSLSGRNEKLFF
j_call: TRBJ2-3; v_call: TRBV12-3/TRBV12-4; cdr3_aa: CASSFIGRPDTQYF
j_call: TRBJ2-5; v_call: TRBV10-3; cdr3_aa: CAIRAGPQETQYF
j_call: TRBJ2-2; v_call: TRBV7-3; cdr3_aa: CASSLSRALTTGELFF
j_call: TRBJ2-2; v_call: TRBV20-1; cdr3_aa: CSVKRNTGELFF
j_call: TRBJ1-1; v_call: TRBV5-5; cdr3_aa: CASSLGPGQKNTEAFF
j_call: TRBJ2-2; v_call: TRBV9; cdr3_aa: CASSVTGVGTGELFF
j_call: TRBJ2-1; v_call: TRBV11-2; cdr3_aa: CASSLDRYEQFF
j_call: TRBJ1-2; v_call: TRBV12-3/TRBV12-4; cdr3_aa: CASSLGAANYGYTF
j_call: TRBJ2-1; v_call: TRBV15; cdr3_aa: CATGLAGGSWNEQFF
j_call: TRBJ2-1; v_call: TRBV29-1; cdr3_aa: CSVEDRVGAGVGGPYNEQFF
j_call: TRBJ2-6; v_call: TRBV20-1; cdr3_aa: CSARQGFGANVLTF
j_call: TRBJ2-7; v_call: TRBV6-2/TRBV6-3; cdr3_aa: CASSSYGSWGYKQYF
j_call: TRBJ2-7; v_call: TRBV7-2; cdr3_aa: CASSSSGQQYF
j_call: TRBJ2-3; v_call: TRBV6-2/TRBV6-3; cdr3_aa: CASRKRLAGITDTQYF
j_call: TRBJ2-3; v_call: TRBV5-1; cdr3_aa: CASSRTGIRDTQYF
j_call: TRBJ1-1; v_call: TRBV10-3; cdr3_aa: CAISKTGDTEAFF
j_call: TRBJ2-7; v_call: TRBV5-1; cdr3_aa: CASSFDKYEQYF
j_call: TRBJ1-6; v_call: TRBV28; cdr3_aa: CASTTGQGRAPLHF
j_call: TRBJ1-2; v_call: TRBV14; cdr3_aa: CASSLGIYGYTF
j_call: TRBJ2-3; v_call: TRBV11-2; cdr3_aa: CASSLEGLTSGFHTQYF
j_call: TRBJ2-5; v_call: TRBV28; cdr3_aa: CARLEEQETQSF
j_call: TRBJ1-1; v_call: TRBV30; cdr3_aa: CAWTRDRVSSAFF
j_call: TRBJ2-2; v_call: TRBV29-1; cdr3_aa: CSGGLGPTRGELFF
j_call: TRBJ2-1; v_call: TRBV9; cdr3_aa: CASSVFAGSYNEQFF
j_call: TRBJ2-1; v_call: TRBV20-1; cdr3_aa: CSARKSGYIGEQFF
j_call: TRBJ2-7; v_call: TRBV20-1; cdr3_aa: CSAGTGTGSYEQYF
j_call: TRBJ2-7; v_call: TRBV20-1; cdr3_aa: CSARDLFLAKGSYEQYF
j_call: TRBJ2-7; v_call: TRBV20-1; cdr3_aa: CSAPGASNEQYF
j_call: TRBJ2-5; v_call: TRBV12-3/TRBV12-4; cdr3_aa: CASSLARREETQYF
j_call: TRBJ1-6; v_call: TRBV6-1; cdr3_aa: CASTKGAGINSPLHF
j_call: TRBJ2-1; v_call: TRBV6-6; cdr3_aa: CASSPNSNNEQFF
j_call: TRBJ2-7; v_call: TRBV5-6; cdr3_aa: CASSGDTVYEQYF
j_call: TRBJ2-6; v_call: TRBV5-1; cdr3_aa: CASSLEVSPGRLSGANVLTF
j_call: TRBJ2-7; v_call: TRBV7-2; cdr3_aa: CASSPGRVENYEQYF
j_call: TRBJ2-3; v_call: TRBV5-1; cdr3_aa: CASSRTGVITDTQYF